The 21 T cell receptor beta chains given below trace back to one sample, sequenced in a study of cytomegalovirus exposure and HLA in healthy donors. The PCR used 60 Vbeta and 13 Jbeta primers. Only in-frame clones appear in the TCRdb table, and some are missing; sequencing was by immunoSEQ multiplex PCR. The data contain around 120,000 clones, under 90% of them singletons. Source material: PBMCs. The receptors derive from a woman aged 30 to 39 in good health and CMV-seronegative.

The CDR3 DNA reads as TGTGCCAGTAGGGAGGACTCTCGTCAGTATTTT. Amino acid sequence: CASREDSRQYF. The V and J genes are TRBV19 and TRBJ2-3; tentatively, D is TRBD2 (5 bases). V shed 6 bases and J shed 12 bases, with 13 bases lying between them. This CDR3 has 11 residues. Germline CDR1 reads LNHDA; CDR2 reads SQIVND (reference sequence).

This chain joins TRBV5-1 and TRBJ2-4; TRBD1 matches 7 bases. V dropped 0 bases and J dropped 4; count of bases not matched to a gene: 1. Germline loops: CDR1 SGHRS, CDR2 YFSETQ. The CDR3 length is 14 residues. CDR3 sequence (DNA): TGCGCCAGCAGCTTGGGACAGGGAAAAAACATTCAGTACTTC. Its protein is CASSLGQGKNIQYF. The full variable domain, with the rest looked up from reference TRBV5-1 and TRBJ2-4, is KAGVTQTPRYLIKTRGQQVTLSCSPISGHRSVSWYQQTPGQGLQFLFEYFSETQRNKGNFPGRFSGRQFSNSRSEMNVSTLELGDSALYLCASSLGQGKNIQYFGAGTRLSVL.

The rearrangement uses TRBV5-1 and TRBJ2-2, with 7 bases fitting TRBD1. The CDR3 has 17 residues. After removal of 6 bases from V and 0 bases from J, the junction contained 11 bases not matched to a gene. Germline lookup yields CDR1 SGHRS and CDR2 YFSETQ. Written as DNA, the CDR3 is TGCGCCAGCACCAAAACCCCGGGACAGCCGAACACCGGGGAGCTGTTTTTT. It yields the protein CASTKTPGQPNTGELFF.

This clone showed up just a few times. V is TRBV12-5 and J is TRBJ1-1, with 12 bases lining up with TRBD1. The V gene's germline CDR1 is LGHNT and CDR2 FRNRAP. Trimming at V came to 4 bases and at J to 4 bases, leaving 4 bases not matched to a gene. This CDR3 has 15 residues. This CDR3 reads CASGWDRGRGTEAFF. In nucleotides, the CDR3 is TGTGCTAGTGGTTGGGACAGGGGGCGAGGCACTGAAGCTTTCTTT.

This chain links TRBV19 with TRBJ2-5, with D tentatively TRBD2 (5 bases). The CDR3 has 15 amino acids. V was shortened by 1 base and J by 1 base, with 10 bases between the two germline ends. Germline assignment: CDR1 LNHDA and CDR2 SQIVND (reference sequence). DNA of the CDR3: TGTGCCAGTAGTATAGCGGTGGACTTCCAAGAGACCCAGTACTTC. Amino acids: CASSIAVDFQETQYF.

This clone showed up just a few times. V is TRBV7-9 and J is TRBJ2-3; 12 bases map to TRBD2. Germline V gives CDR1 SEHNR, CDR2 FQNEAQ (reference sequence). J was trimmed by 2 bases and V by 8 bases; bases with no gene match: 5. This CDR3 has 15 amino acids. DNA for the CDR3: TGTGCCAGCGCATGGACTAGCGGGAACACAGATACGCAGTATTTT. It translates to CASAWTSGNTDTQYF.

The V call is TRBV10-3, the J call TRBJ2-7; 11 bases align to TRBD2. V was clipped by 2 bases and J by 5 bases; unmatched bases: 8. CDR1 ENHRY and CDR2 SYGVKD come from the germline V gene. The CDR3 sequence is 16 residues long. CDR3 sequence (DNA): TGTGCCATCAGTGAGATAGCGGGAGGGCCTAGGGACGAGCAGTACTTC. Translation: CAISEIAGGPRDEQYF.

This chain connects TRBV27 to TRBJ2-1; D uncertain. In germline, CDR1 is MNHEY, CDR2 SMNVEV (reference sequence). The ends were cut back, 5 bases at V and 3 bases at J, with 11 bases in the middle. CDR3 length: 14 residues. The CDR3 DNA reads TGTGCCAGCAGTCCGTCCCGACTCTACAATGAGCAGTTCTTC. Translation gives CASSPSRLYNEQFF.

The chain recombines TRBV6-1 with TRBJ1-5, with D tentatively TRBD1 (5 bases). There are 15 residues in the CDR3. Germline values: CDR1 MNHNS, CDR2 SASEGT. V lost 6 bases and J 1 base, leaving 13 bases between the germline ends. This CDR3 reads CASSPVWGSNQPQHF. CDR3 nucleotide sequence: TGTGCCAGCAGCCCCGTATGGGGCAGCAATCAGCCCCAGCATTTT.

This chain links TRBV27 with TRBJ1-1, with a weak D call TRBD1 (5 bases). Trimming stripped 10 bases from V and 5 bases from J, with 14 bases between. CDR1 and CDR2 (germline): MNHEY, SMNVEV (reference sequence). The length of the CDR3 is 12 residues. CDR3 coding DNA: TGTGCCACCGGACGTGGGGGGACTGAAGCTTTCTTT. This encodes CATGRGGTEAFF.

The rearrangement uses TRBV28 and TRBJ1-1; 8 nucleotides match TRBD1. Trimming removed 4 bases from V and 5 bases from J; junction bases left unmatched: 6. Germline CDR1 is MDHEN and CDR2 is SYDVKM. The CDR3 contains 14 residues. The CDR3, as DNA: TGTGCCAGCAGTTCACCACAGGGGGGTACTGAAGCTTTCTTT. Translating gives CASSSPQGGTEAFF.

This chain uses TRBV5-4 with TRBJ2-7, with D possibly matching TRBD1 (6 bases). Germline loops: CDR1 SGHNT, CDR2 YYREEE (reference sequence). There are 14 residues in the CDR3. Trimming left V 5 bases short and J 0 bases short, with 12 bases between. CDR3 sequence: CASSSGTNSYEQYF. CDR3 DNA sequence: TGTGCCAGCAGTTCCGGGACAAACTCCTACGAGCAGTACTTC.

CDR3 sequence: CASSFDRAKNIQYF. In DNA form, the CDR3 reads TGTGCCAGCAGTTTCGATAGAGCCAAAAACATTCAGTACTTC. The chain is built from TRBV27 and TRBJ2-4; D unclear. CDR1 is MNHEY, CDR2 SMNVEV, per germline (reference sequence). V was clipped by 3 bases and J by 0 bases, with 6 bases between them. This CDR3 is built from 14 residues.

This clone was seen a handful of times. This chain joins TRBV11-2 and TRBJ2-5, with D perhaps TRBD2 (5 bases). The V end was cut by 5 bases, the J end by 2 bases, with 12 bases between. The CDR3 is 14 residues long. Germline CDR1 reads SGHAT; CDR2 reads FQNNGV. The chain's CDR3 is CASSPDQRQETQYF. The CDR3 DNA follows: TGTGCCAGCAGCCCAGACCAGCGGCAAGAGACCCAGTACTTC.

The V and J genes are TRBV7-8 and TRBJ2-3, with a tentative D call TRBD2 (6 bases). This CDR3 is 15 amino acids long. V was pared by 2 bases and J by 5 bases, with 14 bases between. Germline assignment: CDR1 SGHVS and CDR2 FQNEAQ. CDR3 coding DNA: TGTGCCAGCAGCTTAATCCCTGGGGGGAGAGATACGCAGTATTTT. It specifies CASSLIPGGRDTQYF.

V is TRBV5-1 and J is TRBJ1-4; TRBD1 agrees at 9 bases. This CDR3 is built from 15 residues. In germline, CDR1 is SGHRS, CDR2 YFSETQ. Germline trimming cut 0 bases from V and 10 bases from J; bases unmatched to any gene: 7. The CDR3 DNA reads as TGCGCCAGCAGCTTGGCCGGGACAGGGATAGGAAAACTGTTTTTT. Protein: CASSLAGTGIGKLFF.

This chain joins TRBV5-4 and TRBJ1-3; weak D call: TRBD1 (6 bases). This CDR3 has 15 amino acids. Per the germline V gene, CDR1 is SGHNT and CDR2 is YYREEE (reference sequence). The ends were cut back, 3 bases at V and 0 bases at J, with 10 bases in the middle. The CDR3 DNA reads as TGTGCCAGCAGCTCGGACAGATTCTCTGGAAACACCATATATTTT. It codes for CASSSDRFSGNTIYF.

CDR3 nucleotides: TGTGCCAGCAGTTCCACCTCCCTAGCGGGAGGGGAGACCCAGTACTTC. Residues: CASSSTSLAGGETQYF. The chain uses TRBV28 and TRBJ2-5; 12 bases map to TRBD2. CDR3 length: 16 amino acids. J was trimmed by 5 bases and V by 4 bases; bases with no gene match: 8. Germline CDR1 is MDHEN and CDR2 is SYDVKM.

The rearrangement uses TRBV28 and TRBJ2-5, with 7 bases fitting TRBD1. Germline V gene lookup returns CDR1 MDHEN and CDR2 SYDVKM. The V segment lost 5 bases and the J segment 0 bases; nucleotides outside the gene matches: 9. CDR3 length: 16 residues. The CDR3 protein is CASSPRKTGNQETQYF. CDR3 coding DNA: TGTGCCAGCAGTCCCCGAAAGACAGGGAACCAAGAGACCCAGTACTTC.

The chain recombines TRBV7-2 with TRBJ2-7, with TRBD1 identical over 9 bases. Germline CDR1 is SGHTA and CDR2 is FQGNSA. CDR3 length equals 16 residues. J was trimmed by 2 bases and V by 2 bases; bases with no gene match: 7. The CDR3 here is CASSLSWDRDPYEQYF. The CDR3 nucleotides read TGTGCCAGCAGCTTAAGCTGGGACAGGGATCCCTACGAGCAGTACTTC.

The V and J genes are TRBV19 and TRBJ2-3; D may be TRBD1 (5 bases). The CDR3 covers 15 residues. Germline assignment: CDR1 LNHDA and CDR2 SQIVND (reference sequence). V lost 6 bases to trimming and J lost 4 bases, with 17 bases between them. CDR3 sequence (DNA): TGTGCCAGTAGACATCTACAGGATTTGGCAGATACGCAGTATTTT. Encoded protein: CASRHLQDLADTQYF.